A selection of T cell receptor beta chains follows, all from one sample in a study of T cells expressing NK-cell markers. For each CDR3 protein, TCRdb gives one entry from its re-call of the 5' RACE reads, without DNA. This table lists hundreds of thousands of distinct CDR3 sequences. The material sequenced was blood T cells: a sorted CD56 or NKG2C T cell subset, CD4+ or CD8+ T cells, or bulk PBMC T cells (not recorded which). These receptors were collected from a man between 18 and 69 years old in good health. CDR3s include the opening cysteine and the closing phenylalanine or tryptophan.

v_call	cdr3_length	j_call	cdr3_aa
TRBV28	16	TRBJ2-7	CASRNSGTGGAQKQYF
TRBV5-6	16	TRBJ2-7	CASRTRHRGVSYEQYF
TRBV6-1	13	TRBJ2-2	CGSQRGYTGELFF
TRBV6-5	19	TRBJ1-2	CASSYRAHDGPVPNYGYTF
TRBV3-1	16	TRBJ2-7	CASSQVYGLADDEQYF
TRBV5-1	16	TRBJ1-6	CASSLGQGETNSPLHF
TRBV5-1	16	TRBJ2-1	CASSSGQGSSYNEQFF
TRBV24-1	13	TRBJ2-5	CATSDSSEETQYF
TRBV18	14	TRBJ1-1	CASSPFTGQAEAFF
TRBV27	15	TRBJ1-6	CASTLQARFNSPLHF
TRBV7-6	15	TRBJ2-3	CASSFGRGRSDTQYF